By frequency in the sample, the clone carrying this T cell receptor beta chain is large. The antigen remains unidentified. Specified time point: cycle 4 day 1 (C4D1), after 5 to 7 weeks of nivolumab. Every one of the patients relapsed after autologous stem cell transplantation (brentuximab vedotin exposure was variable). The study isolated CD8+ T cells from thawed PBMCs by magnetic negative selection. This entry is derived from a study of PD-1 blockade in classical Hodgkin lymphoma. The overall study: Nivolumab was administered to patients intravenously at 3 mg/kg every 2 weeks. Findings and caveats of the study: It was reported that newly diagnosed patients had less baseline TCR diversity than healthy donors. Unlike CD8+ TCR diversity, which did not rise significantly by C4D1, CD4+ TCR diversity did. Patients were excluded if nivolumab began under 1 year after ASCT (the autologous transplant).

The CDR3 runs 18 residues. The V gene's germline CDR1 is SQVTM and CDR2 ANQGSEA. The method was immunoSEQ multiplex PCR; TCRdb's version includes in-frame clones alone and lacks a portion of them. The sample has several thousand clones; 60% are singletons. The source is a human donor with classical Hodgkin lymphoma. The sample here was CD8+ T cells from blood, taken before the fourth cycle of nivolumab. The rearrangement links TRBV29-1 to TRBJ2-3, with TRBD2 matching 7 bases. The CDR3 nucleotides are TGCTCAACTCGCGGGAGCCAGTCAGGGAGTTCGTGGACAGATACGCAGTATTTT. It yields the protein CSTRGSQSGSSWTDTQYF.